Reported below is one T cell receptor (beta chain). The clone's antigen remains unknown. Per-base qualities were not stored, and no clone one base away is much larger. The sample is drawn from a study of vaccination and CD4 T cells after COVID-19 (dated by TCRdb to between 2021 and 2023). For the study in its entirety: Every convalescent patient had a positive nasal swab PCR test for SARS-CoV-2, with mild disease in roughly 10 patients and severe disease in one. Post-vaccine blood samples were taken a median of approximately 70 days after the second vaccine dose, with a range of about 12 to 250 days. Participants got two doses of the Pfizer-BioNTech BNT162b2 vaccine (n=8) or two doses of the Moderna mRNA-1273 vaccine (n=2). Control cultures used a CEFX viral epitope pool as positive control, an HIV-1 Nef peptide pool as negative control, or no peptide. In the convalescent cohort there were six males and four females, among whom were two Hispanic individuals, seven Caucasians, two Asians and one multiracial person. For stimulating the cultures, overlapping spike peptide pools were used, derived from SARS-CoV-2 as well as from the common cold coronaviruses HCoV-NL63, HCoV-OC43 and HCoV-229E. The spike-specific CD4+ TCR repertoire was compared before and after mRNA vaccination in over nine COVID-19 convalescent patients and a handful of infection-naive healthy vaccine recipients. Post-COVID blood samples from convalescent patients were collected a median of around 100 days after diagnosis, with a range of roughly 30 to 170 days.

The treatment or condition label on this specimen signifies: roughly nine-day PBMC culture with coronavirus spike peptide pools or control peptides (ViraFEST assay). The ViraFEST assay, used in the study, expanded antigen-specific T cells with peptide pools and then identified the expanded clonotypes through TCR sequencing. The convalescent patients' positive SARS-CoV-2 PCR tests were from March to December 2020, which was before the Alpha, Beta and Delta variants emerged in the United States. PBMCs were cultured at around 2 million per well in IMDM supplemented with about 5% human AB serum and around 10 IU/ml IL-2, with 9.5 to 10 ug/ml peptide pools added. On days 3 and 7, half of the culture medium was replaced with fresh IL-2-containing medium. CD4+ T cells were isolated after less than twelve days of culture through negative selection using the EasySep CD4+ T cell isolation kit. PBMCs were separated from whole blood using Ficoll-Paque Plus gradient centrifugation and then either used fresh or cryopreserved at -140C. Triplicate wells were generally used for each culture condition.

General conclusions and limits of the study: Among convalescent patients, a median about 86% of the SARS-CoV-2-reactive clones seen after vaccination appeared only after vaccination, which suggests priming specific to the vaccine. The median count of SARS-CoV-2-reactive clonotypes went up from 20 to 25 after infection to 38 after vaccination, although the change was not significant. The study included relatively few convalescent patients and did not analyze early timepoints after natural infection. Nearly all vaccine-specific clones in convalescent patients (304 of 307) were mono-reactive for SARS-CoV-2 spike rather than cross-reactive with common cold coronaviruses.

Looking up the germline V gene (reference sequence) yields CDR1 DFQATT and CDR2 SNEGSKA. V lost 7 bases and J lost 10 bases, and the count of bases not matched to a germline gene is 12. The CDR3 goes from the cysteine to the phenylalanine over 12 residues. The DNA shown is the 36-base CDR3, in frame from base 1. To prepare the library, PCR was applied. DNA from cultured CD4+ T cells underwent TCR sequencing with the Oncomine TCR Beta short-read assay at the Johns Hopkins FTIC core. The QIAamp micro DNA kit was used to extract genomic DNA from the cultured CD4+ T cells. The Oncomine TCR Beta libraries from cultured CD4+ T cells were pooled using unique dual indexes and then sequenced on an Illumina iSeq 100. The paper's processing steps were these. Non-productive sequences were removed, and CDR3s not starting with C, not ending with F or W, or shorter than 7 amino acids were discarded. Antigen-specific clonotypes were identified using the MANAFEST web application through comparison of peptide-stimulated wells with reference and other culture wells. An FDR below 0.05, an odds ratio above 5, and a productive frequency above 0.1% in at least two of three replicate wells were required for clones to be considered positive. A clonotype was classed as cross-reactive if the clonotype showed significant expansion both in SARS-CoV-2 spike wells and in at least one common cold coronavirus spike condition. Similarity between CDR3 sequences was evaluated in R version 3.6.1 using Levenshtein distances (stringdist) and unrooted phylogenetic trees (ape). In TCRdb, the public reads were trimmed at Q25 with fastp and aligned with MiXCR, with productive beta chains retained. Each entry merges the rows of one CDR3 protein and shows their most common DNA and genes. The authors' filters were not applied to this entry. This sample gives just over 14,000 distinct CDR3 sequences in total; 73% of them show up just once. The ten top clones hold roughly 10% of the sample.

Sequenced sample: CD4+ T cells from blood, cultured in vitro. The sequence was obtained from a human donor who had recovered from COVID-19. The V and J genes are TRBV20-1 and TRBJ1-1, with TRBD1 identical over 7 junction bases. The DNA is as follows: TGCAGTGAAAGCTCCAGGGGGAGAGCAGCTTTCTTT. Translated, it reads CSESSRGRAAFF.